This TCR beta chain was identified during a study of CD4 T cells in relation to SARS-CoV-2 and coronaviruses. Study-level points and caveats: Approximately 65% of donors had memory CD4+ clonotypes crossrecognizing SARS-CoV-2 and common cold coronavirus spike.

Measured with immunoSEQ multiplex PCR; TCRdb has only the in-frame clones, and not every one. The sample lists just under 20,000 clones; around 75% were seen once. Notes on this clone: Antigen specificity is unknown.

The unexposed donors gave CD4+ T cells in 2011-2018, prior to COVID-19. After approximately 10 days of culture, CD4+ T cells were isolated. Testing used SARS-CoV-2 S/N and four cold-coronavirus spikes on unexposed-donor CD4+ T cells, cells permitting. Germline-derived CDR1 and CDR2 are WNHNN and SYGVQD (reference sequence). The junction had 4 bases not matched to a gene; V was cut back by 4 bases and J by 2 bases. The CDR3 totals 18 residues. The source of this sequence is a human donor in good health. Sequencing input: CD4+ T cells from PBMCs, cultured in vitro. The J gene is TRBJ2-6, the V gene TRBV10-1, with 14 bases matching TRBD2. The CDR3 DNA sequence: TGCGCCAGCAGTGGGATGGGACTAGCGGGGGCTGGGGCCAACGTCCTGACTTTC. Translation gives CASSGMGLAGAGANVLTF.